The entry that follows covers one T cell receptor beta chain sequence. Original data processing: Reference gene primer amplification in the assay estimated nucleated cell counts. Sequenced by immunoSEQ multiplex PCR; TCRdb stores in-frame clones only, minus some. For V, J and clone size, that table is used; D and trimming come from the DNA. The table has about 290,000 clones, approximately 88% seen once. The data are from a study of blood T cell repertoires in COVID-19. The wider study: Samples came from the United States, Italy and Spain, spanning acute and convalescent COVID-19.

Membership in each cohort depended on participant-reported clinical history. Donors in Cohort 3 who had recovered were those with two negative PCRs, healthcare professional clearance, or resolution of their symptoms. Per germline, CDR1 KGHSH and CDR2 LQKENI. Deletions cut 3 bases from V and 3 bases from J, with 17 bases between. This CDR3 comprises 16 residues. The chain links TRBV18 to TRBJ2-5, with D perhaps TRBD2 (5 bases). The clonotype was recovered from a woman in her thirties or forties who had recovered from COVID-19. The sample comprised PBMCs or T cells enriched from blood (not recorded which). The CDR3 reads CASSPPVGLREETQYF. The CDR3 DNA reads as TGTGCCAGCTCACCCCCCGTAGGGCTGCGGGAAGAGACCCAGTACTTC.